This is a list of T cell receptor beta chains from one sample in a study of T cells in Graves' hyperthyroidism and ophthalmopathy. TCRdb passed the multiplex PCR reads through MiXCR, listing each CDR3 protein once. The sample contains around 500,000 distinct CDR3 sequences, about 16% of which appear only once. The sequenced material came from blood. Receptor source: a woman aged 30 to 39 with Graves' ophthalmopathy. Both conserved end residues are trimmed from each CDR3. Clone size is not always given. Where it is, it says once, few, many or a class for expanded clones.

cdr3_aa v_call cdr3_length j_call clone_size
ASSVGLAGGFSGTQY TRBV9 15 TRBJ2-5 many
ASSLHPGAGNNEQF TRBV7-2 14 TRBJ2-1 many
ASSLGLAGVVNEQF TRBV7-3 14 TRBJ2-1 .
SARDRVYPFEAF TRBV20-1 12 TRBJ1-1 many
SAPQPAPRTGGTTDTQY TRBV20-1 17 TRBJ2-3 .
ASSFSVPDTDTQY TRBV7-8 13 TRBJ2-3 many
ASSRAGRNTGELF TRBV11-3 13 TRBJ2-2 .
AWSGWETQY TRBV30 9 TRBJ2-5 many
ASSAGLPNTGELF TRBV6-2/TRBV6-3 13 TRBJ2-2 .
ATSRARNEQF TRBV15 10 TRBJ2-1 .
AWSVGQGRKTNYGYT TRBV30 15 TRBJ1-2 few
ASRMDRGNYGYT TRBV19 12 TRBJ1-2 many
ASSLRNNRGEPNEQF TRBV7-9 15 TRBJ2-1 .
AWSVPGPYQPQH TRBV30 12 TRBJ1-5 many
ASSGRGARAGQPQH TRBV25-1 14 TRBJ1-5 .
SVGPGIYEQY TRBV29-1 10 TRBJ2-7 .
ASSKQLGQPQH TRBV19 11 TRBJ1-5 .